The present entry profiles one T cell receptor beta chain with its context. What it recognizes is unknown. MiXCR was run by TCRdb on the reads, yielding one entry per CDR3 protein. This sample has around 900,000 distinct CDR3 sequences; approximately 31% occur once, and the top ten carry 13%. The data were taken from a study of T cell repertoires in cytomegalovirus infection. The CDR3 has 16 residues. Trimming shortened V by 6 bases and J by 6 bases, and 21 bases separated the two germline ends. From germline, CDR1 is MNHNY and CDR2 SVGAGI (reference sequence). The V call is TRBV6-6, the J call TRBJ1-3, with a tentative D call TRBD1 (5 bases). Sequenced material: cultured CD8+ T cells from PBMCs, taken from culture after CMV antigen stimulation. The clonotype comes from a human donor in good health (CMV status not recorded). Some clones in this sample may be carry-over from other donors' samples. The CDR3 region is CASRSGPGRGENTIYF. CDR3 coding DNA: TGTGCCAGCAGATCTGGGCCCGGGCGGGGGGAAAACACCATATATTTT.